This TCR beta chain derives from a study of vaccination effects on CD4 cells after COVID-19. The CDR3 contains 14 residues. The germline CDR1 and CDR2 sequences are LGHNA and YNFKEQ. Trimming removed 1 base at V and 0 bases at J, with 7 bases between. Profiled with immunoSEQ multiplex PCR; TCRdb holds only in-frame clones, not every one. The data show tens of thousands of clones, 70% seen once. Study-wide results and caveats: After vaccination of healthy people, only 1 of 255 vaccine-induced clones cross-reacted with common cold coronaviruses.

Antigen-specific CD4+ T cells expanded by the ViraFEST assay with viral peptide pools were then sequenced. Researchers isolated CD4+ T cells once approximately 10 days of culture had elapsed. Neither prior SARS-CoV-2 infection nor positive nucleocapsid antibodies were present in the vaccine recipients. A few million PBMC per well received approximately 10 IU/ml IL-2 and 8 to 10 ug/ml peptides in culture. Days 3 and 7 were when half the medium was replaced with IL-2 medium. As regards this clone: What it binds is unknown.

This clonotype originated in a human donor who received a COVID-19 vaccine. Specimen: CD4+ T cells from PBMCs cultured with SARS-CoV-2 spike peptides, collected before COVID-19 vaccination. The J gene is TRBJ2-7, the V gene TRBV4-2; D not certain. The chain's CDR3 is CASSQGASSYEQYF. The CDR3, as DNA: TGTGCCAGCAGCCAAGGGGCTAGCTCCTACGAGCAGTACTTC.